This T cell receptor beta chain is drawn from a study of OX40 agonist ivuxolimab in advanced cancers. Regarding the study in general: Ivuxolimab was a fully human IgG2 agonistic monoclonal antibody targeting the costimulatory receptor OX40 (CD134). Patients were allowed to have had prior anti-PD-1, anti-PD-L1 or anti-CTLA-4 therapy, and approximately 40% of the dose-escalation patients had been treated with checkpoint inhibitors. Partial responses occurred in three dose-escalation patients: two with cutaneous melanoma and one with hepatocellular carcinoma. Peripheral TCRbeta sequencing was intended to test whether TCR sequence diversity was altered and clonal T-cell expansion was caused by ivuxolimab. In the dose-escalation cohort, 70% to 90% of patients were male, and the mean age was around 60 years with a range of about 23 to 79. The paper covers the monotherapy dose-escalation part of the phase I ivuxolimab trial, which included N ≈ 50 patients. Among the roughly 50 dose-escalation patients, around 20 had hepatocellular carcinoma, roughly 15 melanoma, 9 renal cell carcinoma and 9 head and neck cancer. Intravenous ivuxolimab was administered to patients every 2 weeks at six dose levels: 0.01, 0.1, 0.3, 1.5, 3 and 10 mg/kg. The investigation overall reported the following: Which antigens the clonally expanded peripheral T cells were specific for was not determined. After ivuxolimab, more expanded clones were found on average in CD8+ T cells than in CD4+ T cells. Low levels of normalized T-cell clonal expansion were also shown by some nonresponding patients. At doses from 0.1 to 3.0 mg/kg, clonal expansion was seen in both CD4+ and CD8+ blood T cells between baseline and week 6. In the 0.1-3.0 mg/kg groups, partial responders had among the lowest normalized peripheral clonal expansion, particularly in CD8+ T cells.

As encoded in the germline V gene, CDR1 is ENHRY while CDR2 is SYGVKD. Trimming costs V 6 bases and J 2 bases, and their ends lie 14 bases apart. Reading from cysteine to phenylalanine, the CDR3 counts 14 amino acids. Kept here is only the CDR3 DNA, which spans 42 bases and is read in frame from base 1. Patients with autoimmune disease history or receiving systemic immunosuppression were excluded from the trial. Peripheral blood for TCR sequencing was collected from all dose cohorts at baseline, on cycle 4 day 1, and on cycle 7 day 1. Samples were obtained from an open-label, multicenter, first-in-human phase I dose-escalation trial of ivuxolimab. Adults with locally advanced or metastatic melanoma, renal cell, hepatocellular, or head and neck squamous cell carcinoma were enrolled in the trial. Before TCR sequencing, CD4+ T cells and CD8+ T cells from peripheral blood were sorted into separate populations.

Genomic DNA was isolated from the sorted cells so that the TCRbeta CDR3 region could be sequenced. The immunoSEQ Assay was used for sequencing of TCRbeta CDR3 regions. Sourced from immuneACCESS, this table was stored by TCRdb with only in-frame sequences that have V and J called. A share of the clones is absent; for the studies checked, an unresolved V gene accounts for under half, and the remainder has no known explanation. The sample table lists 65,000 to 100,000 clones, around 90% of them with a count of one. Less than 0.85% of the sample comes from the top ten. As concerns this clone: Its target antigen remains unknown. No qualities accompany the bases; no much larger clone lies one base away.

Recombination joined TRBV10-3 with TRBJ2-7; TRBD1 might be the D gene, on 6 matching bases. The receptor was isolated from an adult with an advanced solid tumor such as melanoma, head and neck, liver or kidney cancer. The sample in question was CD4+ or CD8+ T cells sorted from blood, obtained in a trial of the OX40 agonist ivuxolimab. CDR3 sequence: CAIRDSGSPYEQYF. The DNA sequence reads TGTGCCATCAGGGACAGCGGTTCGCCCTACGAGCAGTACTTC.